This T cell receptor beta chain came from a study of T cells in Graves' hyperthyroidism and ophthalmopathy. As for the study in general: Peripheral blood was secured at the point of initial diagnosis, before any treatment.

CDR1 and CDR2 (germline): LGHDT, YNNKEL (reference sequence). The CDR3 runs to 15 residues. J gave up 8 bases and V 3 bases, and 5 bases lay outside the gene matches. Regarding the study as a whole: Ophthalmopathy was identified by the model a median about 6 months ahead of onset.

This clonotype occurred many times. Its antigen remains unidentified. Using RNA transcripts as the source, TCR beta CDR3 regions were amplified. RT-PCR in the first round (using the HTBI primer set) targeted the TCR CDR3. TCRdb analysed the multiplex PCR reads with MiXCR anew, one entry per CDR3 protein. The table includes 250,000 to 300,000 distinct CDR3 sequences, about 15% detected once. The sequencing input was blood. The receptor was isolated from a woman between 50 and 59 years old with Graves' hyperthyroidism that later progressed to Graves' ophthalmopathy. The rearrangement links TRBV3-1 to TRBJ1-6; TRBD1 matches 9 bases. DNA of the CDR3: TGTGCCAGCAGCCACGGGACAGGGCCTTATTCACCCCTCCACTTT. Translated: CASSHGTGPYSPLHF.